This TCR beta chain was found in a study of cytomegalovirus exposure and HLA in healthy donors. This clone turned up a few times. It was with 60 Vbeta and 13 Jbeta primers that the PCR ran. Clones were sequenced by immunoSEQ multiplex PCR, and TCRdb holds only the in-frame ones, with some missing. The table lists 150,000 to 200,000 clones, roughly 80% of them singletons. This CDR3 has 12 amino acids. Germline-derived CDR1 and CDR2 are MNHEY and SMNVEV (reference sequence). V was cut by 3 bases and J by 11 bases, with 11 bases left in between. The source material was PBMCs. J is TRBJ2-1 and V is TRBV27; possibly TRBD2 for D (5 bases). This TCR derives from a man in his forties or fifties in good health and CMV-seropositive. The CDR3 DNA sequence: TGTGCCAGCAGTTTTGGTAGCGTGAAGCAGTTCTTC. Protein product: CASSFGSVKQFF.